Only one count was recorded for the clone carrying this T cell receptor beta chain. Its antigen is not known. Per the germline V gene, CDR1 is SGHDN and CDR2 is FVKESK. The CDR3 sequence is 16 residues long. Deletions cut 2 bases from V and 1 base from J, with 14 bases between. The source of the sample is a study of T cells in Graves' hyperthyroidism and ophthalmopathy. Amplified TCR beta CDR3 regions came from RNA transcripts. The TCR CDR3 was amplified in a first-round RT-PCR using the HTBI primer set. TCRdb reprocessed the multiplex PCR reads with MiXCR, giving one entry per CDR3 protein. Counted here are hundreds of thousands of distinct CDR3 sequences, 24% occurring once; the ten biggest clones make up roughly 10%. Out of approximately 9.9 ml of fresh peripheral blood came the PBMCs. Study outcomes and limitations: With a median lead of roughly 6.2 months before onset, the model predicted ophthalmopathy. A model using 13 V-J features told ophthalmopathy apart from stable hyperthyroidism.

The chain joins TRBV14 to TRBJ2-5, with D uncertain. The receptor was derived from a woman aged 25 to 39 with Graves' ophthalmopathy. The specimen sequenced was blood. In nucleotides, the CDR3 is TGTGCCAGCAGCCAACAAAATGGGTGGACCCAAGAGACCCAGTACTTC. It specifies CASSQQNGWTQETQYF. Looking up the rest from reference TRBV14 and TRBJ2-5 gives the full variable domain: EAGVTQFPSHSVIEKGQTVTLRCDPISGHDNLYWYRRVMGKEIKFLLHFVKESKQDESGMPNNRFLAERTGGTYSTLKVQPAELEDSGVYFCASSQQNGWTQETQYFGPGTRLLVL.